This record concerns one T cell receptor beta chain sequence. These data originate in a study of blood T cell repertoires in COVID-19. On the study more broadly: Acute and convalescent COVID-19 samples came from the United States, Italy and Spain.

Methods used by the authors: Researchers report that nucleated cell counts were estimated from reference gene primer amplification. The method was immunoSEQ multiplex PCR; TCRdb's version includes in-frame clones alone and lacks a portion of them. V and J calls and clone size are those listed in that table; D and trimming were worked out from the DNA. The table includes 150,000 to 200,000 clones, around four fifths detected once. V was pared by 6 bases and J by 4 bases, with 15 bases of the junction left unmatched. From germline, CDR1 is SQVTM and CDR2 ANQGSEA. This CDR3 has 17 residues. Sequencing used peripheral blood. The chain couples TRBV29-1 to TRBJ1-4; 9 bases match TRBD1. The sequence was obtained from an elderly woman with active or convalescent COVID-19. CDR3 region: CSVTVGDRDNFNEKLFF. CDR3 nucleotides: TGCAGCGTCACCGTAGGGGACAGGGATAACTTTAATGAAAAACTGTTTTTT.